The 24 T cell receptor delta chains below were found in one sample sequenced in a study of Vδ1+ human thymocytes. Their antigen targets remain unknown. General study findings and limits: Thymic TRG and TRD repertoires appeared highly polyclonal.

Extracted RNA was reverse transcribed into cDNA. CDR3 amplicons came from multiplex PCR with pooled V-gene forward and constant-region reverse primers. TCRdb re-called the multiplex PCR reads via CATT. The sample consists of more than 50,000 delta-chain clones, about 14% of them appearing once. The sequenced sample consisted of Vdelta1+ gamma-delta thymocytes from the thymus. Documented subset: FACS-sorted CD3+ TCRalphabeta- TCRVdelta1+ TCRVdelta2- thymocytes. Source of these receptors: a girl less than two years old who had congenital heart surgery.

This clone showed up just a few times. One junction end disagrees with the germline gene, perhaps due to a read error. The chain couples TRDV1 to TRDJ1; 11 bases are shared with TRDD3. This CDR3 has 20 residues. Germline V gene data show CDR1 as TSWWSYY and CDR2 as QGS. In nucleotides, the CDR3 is TGTGCGCTTGTGACCATTGCGGCCGCTGGGGGATACCTAGGGACCGATAAACTCATCTTT. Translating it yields CALVTIAAAGGYLGTDKLIF.

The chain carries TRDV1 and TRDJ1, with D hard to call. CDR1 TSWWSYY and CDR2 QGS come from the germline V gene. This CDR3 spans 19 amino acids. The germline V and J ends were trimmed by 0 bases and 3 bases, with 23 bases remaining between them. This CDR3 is CALGELPPTGAERPDKLIF. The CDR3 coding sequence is TGTGCTCTTGGGGAACTCCCTCCCACGGGCGCCGAGCGTCCCGATAAACTCATCTTT.

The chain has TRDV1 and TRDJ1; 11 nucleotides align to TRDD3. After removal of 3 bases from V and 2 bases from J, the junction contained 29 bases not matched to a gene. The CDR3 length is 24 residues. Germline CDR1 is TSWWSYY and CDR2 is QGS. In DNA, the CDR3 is TGTGCTCTTGGGGATCCGATCACTTCCTACCGTTTAATGGGGGATACGCGCGAAACCGATAAACTCATCTTT. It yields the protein CALGDPITSYRLMGDTRETDKLIF.

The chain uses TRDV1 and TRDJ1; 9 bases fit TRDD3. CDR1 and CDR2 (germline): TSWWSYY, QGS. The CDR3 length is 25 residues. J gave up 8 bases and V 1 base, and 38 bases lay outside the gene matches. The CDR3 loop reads CALGERAFPIPGDTRTCPPSPKLIF. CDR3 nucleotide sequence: TGTGCTCTTGGGGAACGGGCTTTTCCTATTCCGGGGGATACCCGTACATGTCCACCTTCACCCAAACTCATCTTT.

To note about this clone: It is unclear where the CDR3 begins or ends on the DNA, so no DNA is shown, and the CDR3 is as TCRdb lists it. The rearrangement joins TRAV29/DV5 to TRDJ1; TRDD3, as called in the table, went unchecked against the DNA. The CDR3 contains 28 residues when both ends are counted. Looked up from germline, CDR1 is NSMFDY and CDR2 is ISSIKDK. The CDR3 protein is CSVLLCSKRPLPTPTLLRYWGIRRKLIF.

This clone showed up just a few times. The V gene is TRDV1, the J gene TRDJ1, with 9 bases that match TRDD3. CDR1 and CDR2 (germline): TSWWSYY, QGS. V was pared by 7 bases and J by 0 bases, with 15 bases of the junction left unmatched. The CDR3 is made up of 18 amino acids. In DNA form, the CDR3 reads TGTGCTCTTGCGGACCATCGAATACTGGGGGAAAACACCGATAAACTCATCTTT. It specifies CALADHRILGENTDKLIF.

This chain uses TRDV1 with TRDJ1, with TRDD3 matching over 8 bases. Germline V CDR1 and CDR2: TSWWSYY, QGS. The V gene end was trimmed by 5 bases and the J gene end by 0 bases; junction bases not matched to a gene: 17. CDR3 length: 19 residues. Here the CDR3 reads CALGKWSPSLGGYTDKLIF. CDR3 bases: TGTGCTCTTGGGAAATGGAGCCCTTCACTGGGGGGGTACACCGATAAACTCATCTTT.

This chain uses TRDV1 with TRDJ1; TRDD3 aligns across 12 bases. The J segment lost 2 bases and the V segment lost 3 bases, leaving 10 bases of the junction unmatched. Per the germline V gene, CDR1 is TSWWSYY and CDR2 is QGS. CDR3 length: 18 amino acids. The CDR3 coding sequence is TGTGCTCTTGGGGACTCAGTACTGGGGGATACTCCTACCGATAAACTCATCTTT. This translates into CALGDSVLGDTPTDKLIF.

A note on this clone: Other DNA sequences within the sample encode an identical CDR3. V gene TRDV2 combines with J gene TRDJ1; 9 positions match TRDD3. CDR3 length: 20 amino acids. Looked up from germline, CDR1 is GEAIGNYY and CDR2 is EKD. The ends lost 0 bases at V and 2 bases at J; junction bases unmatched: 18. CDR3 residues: CACDTRTTVGIRDITDKLIF. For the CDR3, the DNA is TGTGCCTGTGACACCCGGACGACCGTGGGGATACGCGATATAACCGATAAACTCATCTTT.

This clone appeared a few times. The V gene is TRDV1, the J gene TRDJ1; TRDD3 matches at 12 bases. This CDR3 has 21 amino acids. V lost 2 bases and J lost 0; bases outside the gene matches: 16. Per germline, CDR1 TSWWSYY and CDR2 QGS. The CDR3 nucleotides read TGTGCTCTTGGGGAAAATGTCCTATTACTGGGGGATACTCGGTACACCGATAAACTCATCTTT. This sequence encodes CALGENVLLLGDTRYTDKLIF.

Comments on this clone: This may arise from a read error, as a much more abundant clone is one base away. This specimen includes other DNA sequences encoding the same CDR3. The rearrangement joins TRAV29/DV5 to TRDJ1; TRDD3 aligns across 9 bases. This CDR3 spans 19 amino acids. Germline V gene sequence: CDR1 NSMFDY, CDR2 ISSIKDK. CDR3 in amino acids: CAASCYGGYSRANTDKLIF. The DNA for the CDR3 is TGTGCCGCAAGCTGCTATGGGGGATATTCCCGGGCAAACACCGATAAACTCATCTTT.

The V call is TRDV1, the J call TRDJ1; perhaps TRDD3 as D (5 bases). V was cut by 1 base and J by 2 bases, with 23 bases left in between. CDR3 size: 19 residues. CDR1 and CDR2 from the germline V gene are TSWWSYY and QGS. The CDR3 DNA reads TGTGCTCTTGGGGAACGGGTCCGGCCGACTCTGGGTAGTACCGATAAACTCATCTTT. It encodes CALGERVRPTLGSTDKLIF.

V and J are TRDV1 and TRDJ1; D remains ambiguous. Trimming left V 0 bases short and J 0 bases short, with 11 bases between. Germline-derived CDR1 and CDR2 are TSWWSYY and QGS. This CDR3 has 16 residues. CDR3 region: CALGELLLHYTDKLIF. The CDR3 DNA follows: TGTGCTCTTGGGGAACTACTGCTTCATTACACCGATAAACTCATCTTT.

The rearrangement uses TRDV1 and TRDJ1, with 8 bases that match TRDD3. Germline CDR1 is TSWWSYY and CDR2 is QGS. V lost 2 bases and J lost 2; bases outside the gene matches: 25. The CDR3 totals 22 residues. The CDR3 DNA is TGTGCTCTTGGGGAAGTCCTCCAGACCGATGGGGGATCCCCTCCGAGGACCGATAAACTCATCTTT. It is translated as CALGEVLQTDGGSPPRTDKLIF.

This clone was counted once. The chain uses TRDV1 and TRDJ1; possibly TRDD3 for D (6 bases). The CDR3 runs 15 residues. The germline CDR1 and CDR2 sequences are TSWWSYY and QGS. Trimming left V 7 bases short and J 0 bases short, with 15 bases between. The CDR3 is CALAPNGGNTDKLIF. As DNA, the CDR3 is TGTGCTCTTGCTCCGAACGGGGGAAACACCGATAAACTCATCTTT.

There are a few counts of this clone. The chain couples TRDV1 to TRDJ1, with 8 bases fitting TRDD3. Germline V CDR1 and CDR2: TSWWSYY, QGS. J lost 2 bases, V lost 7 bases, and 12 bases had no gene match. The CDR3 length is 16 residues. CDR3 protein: CALVFPSTGGTDKLIF. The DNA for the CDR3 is TGTGCTCTTGTCTTCCCTAGTACTGGGGGGACCGATAAACTCATCTTT.

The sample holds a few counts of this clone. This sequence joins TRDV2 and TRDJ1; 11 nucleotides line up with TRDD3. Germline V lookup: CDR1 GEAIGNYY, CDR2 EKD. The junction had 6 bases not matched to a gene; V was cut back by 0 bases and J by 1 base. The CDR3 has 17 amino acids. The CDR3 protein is CACDTALLGDITDKLIF. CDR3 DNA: TGTGCCTGTGACACCGCGTTACTGGGGGATATCACCGATAAACTCATCTTT.

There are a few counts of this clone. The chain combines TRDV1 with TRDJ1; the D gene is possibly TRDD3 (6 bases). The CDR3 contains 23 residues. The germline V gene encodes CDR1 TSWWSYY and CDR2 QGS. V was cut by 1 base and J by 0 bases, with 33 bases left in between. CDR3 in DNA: TGTGCTCTTGGGGAACGTCGAAGACTCCTGCCGCTGGGGTCCGGATCGTACACCGATAAACTCATCTTT. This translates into CALGERRRLLPLGSGSYTDKLIF.

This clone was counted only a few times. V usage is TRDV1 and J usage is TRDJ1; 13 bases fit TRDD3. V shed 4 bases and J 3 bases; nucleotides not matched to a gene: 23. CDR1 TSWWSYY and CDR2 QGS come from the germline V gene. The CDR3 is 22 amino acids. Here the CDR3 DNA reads TGTGCTCTTGGGGTCCCTCTCTGGCCTACCGACTGGGGGATACGCATGTCCGATAAACTCATCTTT. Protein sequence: CALGVPLWPTDWGIRMSDKLIF.

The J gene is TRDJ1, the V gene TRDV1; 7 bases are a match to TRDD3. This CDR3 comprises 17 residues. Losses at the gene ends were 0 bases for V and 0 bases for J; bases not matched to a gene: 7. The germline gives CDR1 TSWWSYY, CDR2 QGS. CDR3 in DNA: TGTGCTCTTGGGGAACTATGCTGGGGGGGATACACCGATAAACTCATCTTT. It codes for CALGELCWGGYTDKLIF.

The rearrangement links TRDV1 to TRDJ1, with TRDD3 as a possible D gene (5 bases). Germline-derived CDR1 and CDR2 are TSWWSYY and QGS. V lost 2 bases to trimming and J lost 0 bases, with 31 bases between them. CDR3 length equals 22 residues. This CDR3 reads CALGELEYSTPWDRVYTDKLIF. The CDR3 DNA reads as TGTGCTCTTGGGGAATTAGAATATTCCACGCCCTGGGATCGTGTGTACACCGATAAACTCATCTTT.

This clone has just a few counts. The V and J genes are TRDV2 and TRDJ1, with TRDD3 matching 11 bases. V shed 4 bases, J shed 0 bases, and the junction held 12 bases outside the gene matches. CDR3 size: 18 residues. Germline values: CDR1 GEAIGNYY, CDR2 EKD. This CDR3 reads CACESYSGGYPYTDKLIF. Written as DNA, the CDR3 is TGTGCCTGTGAATCCTACTCTGGGGGATACCCGTACACCGATAAACTCATCTTT.

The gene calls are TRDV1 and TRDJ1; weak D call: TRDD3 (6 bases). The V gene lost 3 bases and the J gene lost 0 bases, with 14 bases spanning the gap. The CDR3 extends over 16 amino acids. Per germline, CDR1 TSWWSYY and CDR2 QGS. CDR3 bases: TGTGCTCTTGGGGATCCCCGTTGGGGGTACACCGATAAACTCATCTTT. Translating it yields CALGDPRWGYTDKLIF.

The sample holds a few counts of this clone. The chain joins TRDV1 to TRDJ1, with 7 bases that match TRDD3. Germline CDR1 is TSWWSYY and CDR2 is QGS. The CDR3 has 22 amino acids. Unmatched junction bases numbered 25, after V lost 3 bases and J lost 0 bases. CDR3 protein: CALGEFNSPLGVLPLYTDKLIF. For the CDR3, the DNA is TGTGCTCTTGGGGAGTTTAATTCCCCCCTGGGGGTTCTACCCTTGTACACCGATAAACTCATCTTT.